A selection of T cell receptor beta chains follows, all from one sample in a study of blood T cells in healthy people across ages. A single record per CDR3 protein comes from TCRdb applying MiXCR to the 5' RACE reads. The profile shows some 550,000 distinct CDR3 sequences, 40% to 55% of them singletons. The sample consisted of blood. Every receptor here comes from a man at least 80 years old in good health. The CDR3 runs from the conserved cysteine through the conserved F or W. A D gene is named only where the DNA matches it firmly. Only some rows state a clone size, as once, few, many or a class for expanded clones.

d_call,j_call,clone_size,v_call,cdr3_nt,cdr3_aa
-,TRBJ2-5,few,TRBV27,TGTGCCAGCAGTTTAGGAGGGTTCGTCGAGACCCAGTACTTC,CASSLGGFVETQYF
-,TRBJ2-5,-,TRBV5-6,TGTGCCAGCAGCTTAGGTTGGAGCGGTACGCTACCACCGTACTTC,CASSLGWSGTLPPYF
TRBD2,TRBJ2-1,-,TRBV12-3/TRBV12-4,TGTGCCAGCAGGTTAGCGGGGGCAGTCAATGAGCAGTTCTTC,CASRLAGAVNEQFF
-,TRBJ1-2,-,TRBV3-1,TGTGCCAGCAGCCAAGACGCCTGGGGGACACCCTTTGGGCATGGCTACACCTTC,CASSQDAWGTPFGHGYTF
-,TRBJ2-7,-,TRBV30,TGTGCCTGGAGTGTAGGGCAGGGTAACGAGCAGTACTTC,CAWSVGQGNEQYF
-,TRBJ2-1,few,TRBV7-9,TGTGCCAGCAGCTTAGGGGATGACTTCACCAATGAGCAGTTCTTC,CASSLGDDFTNEQFF
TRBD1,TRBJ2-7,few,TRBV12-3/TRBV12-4,TGTGCCAGCAGTTTATCTGCGCAGGGGGACCGGGAGCAGTACTTC,CASSLSAQGDREQYF
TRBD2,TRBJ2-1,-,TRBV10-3,TGTGCCATCAGTTTGACTAGCGGGGGTTACAATGAGCAGTTCTTC,CAISLTSGGYNEQFF
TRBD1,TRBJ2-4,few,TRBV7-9,TGTGCCAGCAGCCGCGGCTTTACAGGGGCCGCCCTAGCCAAAAACATTCAGTACTTC,CASSRGFTGAALAKNIQYF
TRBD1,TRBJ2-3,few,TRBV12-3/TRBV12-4,TGTGCCAGCAGCATAACCGGGACAGGGGCCTTTACGCAGTATTTT,CASSITGTGAFTQYF
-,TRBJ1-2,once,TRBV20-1,TGCAGTGCTAGAGACAGGGGCAGGGGAGTAGATGGCTACACCTTC,CSARDRGRGVDGYTF
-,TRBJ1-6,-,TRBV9,TGTGTCAGCAGCTCCCGCGGAGGCGGCCTAAATTCACCCCTCCACTTT,CVSSSRGGGLNSPLHF
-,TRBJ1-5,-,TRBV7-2,TGTGCCAGCAGCTTAGGAGTCTTGGCTCAGCCCCAGCATTTT,CASSLGVLAQPQHF
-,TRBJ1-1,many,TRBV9,TGTGCCAGCAGCCCCCGGGGGTTCTCGAACACTGAAGCTTTCTTT,CASSPRGFSNTEAFF
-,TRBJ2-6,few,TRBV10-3,TGTGCCATCAGTGCCGCGGCACTCGGGGCCAACGTCCTGACTTTC,CAISAAALGANVLTF
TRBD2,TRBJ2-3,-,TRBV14,TGTGCCAGCAGCCGTGCTAGCGGGTTCACAGATACGCAGTATTTT,CASSRASGFTDTQYF
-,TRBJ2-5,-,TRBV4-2,TGTGCCAGCAGCCAAGGGGGGGTAGTCCAAGAGACCCAGTACTTC,CASSQGGVVQETQYF
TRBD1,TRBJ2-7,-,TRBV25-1,TGTGCCAGCAGCGCAAACAGGGGACCCCCCTACGAGCAGTACTTC,CASSANRGPPYEQYF
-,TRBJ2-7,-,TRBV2,TGTGCCAGCAGTTGGACACCCTACGAGCAGTACTTC,CASSWTPYEQYF
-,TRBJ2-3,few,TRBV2,TGTGCCAGCAGTGAAGTGGGGGCAGATACGCAGTATTTT,CASSEVGADTQYF
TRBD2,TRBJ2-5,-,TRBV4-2,TGTGCCAGCAGCCAACTTGCGGGAGGGGAGACCCAGTACTTC,CASSQLAGGETQYF
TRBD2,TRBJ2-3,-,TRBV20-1,TGCAGTGCTGGACTAGCGGGGACGGATACGCAGTATTTT,CSAGLAGTDTQYF
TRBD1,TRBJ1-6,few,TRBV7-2,TGTGCCAGCAGCCCCTGGGACAGGGTTAATTCACCCCTCCACTTT,CASSPWDRVNSPLHF
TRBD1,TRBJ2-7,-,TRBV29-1,TGCAGCGTGGGTCGGGCTACAGGGGACGAGCAGTACTTC,CSVGRATGDEQYF
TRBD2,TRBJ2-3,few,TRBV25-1,TGTGCCAGCAGTCTCTCGGGGGGGATGCGCACAGATACGCAGTATTTT,CASSLSGGMRTDTQYF
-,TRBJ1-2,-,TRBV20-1,TGCAGTGCTGGGGACTCTTTCGGCTACACCTTC,CSAGDSFGYTF
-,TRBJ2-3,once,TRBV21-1,TGTGCCAGCAGCAAATTGGGGTGGGGACACTACACAGATACGCAGTATTTT,CASSKLGWGHYTDTQYF
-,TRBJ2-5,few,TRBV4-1,TGCGCCAGCAGCCAAGATGGCGGGCGGGGAGAGACCCAGTACTTC,CASSQDGGRGETQYF
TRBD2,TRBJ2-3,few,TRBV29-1,TGCAGCGTTGAAGATCTTCGACAGGGGTTACTAGCGGGGAGCACAGATACGCAGTATTTT,CSVEDLRQGLLAGSTDTQYF
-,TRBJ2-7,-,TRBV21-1,TGTGCCAGCAGCAAAGCGCCGGATAAGCAGTACTTC,CASSKAPDKQYF
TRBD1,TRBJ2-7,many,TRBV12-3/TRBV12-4,TGTGCCAGCAGTCGATCCGGGACAGAGTACTACGAGCAGTACTTC,CASSRSGTEYYEQYF
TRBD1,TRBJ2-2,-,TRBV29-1,TGCAGCGTTGAAGATCGGGGACAGGCCAACCCGAAGACCGGGGAGCTGTTTTTT,CSVEDRGQANPKTGELFF
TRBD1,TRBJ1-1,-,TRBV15,TGTGCCACCAGCAGACAAGGGGGTCACAGGGGGCTGAACACTGAAGCTTTCTTT,CATSRQGGHRGLNTEAFF
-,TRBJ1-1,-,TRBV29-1,TGCAGCGTTGAAGGGGGGCGCGGGACTGAAGCTTTCTTT,CSVEGGRGTEAFF
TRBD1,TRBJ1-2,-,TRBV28,TGTGCCAGCACAGAACAGGGGGCGAGGGGCTACACCTTC,CASTEQGARGYTF
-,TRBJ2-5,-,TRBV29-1,TGCAGCGTTGCTGAGGGAGAGACCCAGTACTTC,CSVAEGETQYF
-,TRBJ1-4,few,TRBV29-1,TGCAGCGTTGTCGACGACAGTCGAGAAAAACTGTTTTTT,CSVVDDSREKLFF
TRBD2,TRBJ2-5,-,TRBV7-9,TGTGCCAGCTCCCCTAGCGGGGGGGCCGGTGACGAGACCCAGTACTTC,CASSPSGGAGDETQYF
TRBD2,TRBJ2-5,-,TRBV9,TGTGCCAGCAGCAACAACCTAGCGGGGGGTGAGACCCAGTACTTC,CASSNNLAGGETQYF
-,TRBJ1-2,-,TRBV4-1,TGCGCCAGCAGCCAAGTAGTGGGGGACGGCTACACCTTC,CASSQVVGDGYTF
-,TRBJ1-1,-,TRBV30,TGTGCCTGGACCCTAGTCCCCGGGGCCACTGAAGCTTTCTTT,CAWTLVPGATEAFF
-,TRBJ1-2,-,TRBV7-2,TGTGCCAGCAGCAAAACCGCAGGCTCTGGCTACACCTTC,CASSKTAGSGYTF
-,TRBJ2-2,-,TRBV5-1,TGCGCCAGCAGCTTAATAGGCCCCTTCACCGGGGAACTGTTTTTT,CASSLIGPFTGELFF
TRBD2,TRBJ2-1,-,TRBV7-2,TGTGCCAGCAGCTTAGGGAGACTAGCGGGAGGGATGACGGGTGAGCAGTTCTTC,CASSLGRLAGGMTGEQFF
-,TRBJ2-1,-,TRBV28,TGTGCCAGCAGTTCGGTCTCGAGGGAGTTCTTC,CASSSVSREFF
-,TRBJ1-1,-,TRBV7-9,TGTGCCAGCAGCTTGGGGCAAACTAACACTGAAGCTTTCTTT,CASSLGQTNTEAFF
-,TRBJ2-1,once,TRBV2,TGTGCCAGCAGGGACGGGGGTGAAAGTCAGTTCTTC,CASRDGGESQFF
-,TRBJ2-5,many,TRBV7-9,TGTGCCAGCAGCTTAGCGGCAGGGTCTCAAGAGACCCAGTACTTC,CASSLAAGSQETQYF
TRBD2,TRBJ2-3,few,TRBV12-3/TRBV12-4,TGTGCCAGCAGTTTAGAACGGCTAGCGGGGGTCACAGATACGCAGTATTTT,CASSLERLAGVTDTQYF
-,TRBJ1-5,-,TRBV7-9,TGTGCCAGCAGCAACACCGGTCAGCCCCAGCATTTT,CASSNTGQPQHF
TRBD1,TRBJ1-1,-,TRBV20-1,TGCAGTGCGGGGGGGACAGGGAGTGAAGCTTTCTTT,CSAGGTGSEAFF
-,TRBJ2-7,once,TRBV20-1,TGCAGTGCTAGGGACGTGGGCTACGAGCAGTACTTC,CSARDVGYEQYF
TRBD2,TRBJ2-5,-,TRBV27,TGTGCCAGCAGTCTTGCTAGCGGGATGCGAGAGACCCAGTACTTC,CASSLASGMRETQYF
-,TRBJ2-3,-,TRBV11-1,TGTGCCAGCAGTCCTAGTGGGACCCTCACAGATACGCAGTATTTT,CASSPSGTLTDTQYF
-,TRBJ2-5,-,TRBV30,TGTGCCTGGAGTGTGGTGGGGACCCAGTACTTC,CAWSVVGTQYF
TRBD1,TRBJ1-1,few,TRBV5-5,TGTGCCAGCAGCTTAGGGACAGGAGGCACTGAAGCTTTCTTT,CASSLGTGGTEAFF
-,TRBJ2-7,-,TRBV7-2,TGTGCCAGCAGCTTCTTGACAGTAACTGAGCAGTACTTC,CASSFLTVTEQYF
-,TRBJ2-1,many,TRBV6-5,TGTGCCAGCAGACCCGACAGAGCATACAATGAGCAGTTCTTC,CASRPDRAYNEQFF
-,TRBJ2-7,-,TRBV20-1,TGCAGTGCTAAGGGAACATACGAGCAGTACTTC,CSAKGTYEQYF
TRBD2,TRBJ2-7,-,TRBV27,TGTGCCAGTCAAACTAGCGGGAGGGCCGTCAATGAGCAGTACTTC,CASQTSGRAVNEQYF